The rows below give T cell receptor beta chains drawn from one sample of a study of radiotherapy plus CTLA-4 blockade in lung cancer. The repertoire was sequenced with immunoSEQ multiplex PCR; TCRdb's copy has only in-frame clones and lacks some. The data show approximately 75,000 clones, approximately 78% seen once. The sample in question was peripheral blood, obtained from a patient treated with radiotherapy plus ipilimumab. Every receptor here comes from a human donor with non-small cell lung cancer who had a complete response to radiotherapy plus ipilimumab. CDR3s include the opening cysteine and the closing phenylalanine or tryptophan. Fields, in order: V gene, clone size, J gene, D gene, CDR3 DNA, CDR3 protein. The D gene is left open where the match is weak. Clone size appears in some rows only: once, few, many, or a class for an expanded clone.

>TRBV7-2|NA|TRBJ2-3|TRBD1
TGTGCCAGCAGGGGACAGTGGACAGATACGCAGTATTTT
CASRGQWTDTQYF
>TRBV7-2|NA|TRBJ2-2|NA
TGTGCCAGCAGCTTAAGTGAGAACACCGGGGAGCTGTTTTTT
CASSLSENTGELFF
>TRBV5-5|NA|TRBJ2-5|NA
TGTGCCAGCAGCTTGGCAGGAACCCAAGAGACCCAGTACTTC
CASSLAGTQETQYF
>TRBV7-9|NA|TRBJ2-6|NA
TGTGCCAGCAGCTCCTCTGGGGCCAACGTCCTGACTTTC
CASSSSGANVLTF
>TRBV7-2|NA|TRBJ1-5|NA
TGTGCCAGCAGCTTAGACGGCAGGGGAAATCAGCCCCAGCATTTT
CASSLDGRGNQPQHF
>TRBV5-6|few|TRBJ1-4|NA
TGTGCCAGCAGCCAGGATGGAGGAGGTTTGGGGGAAAAACTGTTTTTT
CASSQDGGGLGEKLFF
>TRBV5-1|NA|TRBJ2-6|NA
TGCGCCAGCAGCTTGGCGGCAGGGAGTTCTGGGGCCAACGTCCTGACTTTC
CASSLAAGSSGANVLTF
>TRBV6-5|NA|TRBJ1-6|TRBD1
TGTGCCAGCAGACAGGGGATCACCCTCCACTTT
CASRQGITLHF
>TRBV4-3|NA|TRBJ1-4|TRBD1
TGCGCCAGCAGCCCCTCCCTATTGAGACAGGGGAATGAAAAACTGTTTTTT
CASSPSLLRQGNEKLFF
>TRBV19|NA|TRBJ1-2|NA
TGTGCCAGTAGTCCATGGGACACCGGATATGGCTACACCTTC
CASSPWDTGYGYTF
>TRBV2|NA|TRBJ2-3|NA
TGTGCCAGCAGTGAACCCTACCTAGGGGATACGCAGTATTTT
CASSEPYLGDTQYF
>TRBV7-6|few|TRBJ2-5|NA
TGTGCCAGCAGCTTAAGGGACGGTGGCCGAGAGACCCAGTACTTC
CASSLRDGGRETQYF
>TRBV5-4|NA|TRBJ1-1|NA
TGTGCCAGCAGCTTGCCGGGAACTGAAGCTTTCTTT
CASSLPGTEAFF
>TRBV9|NA|TRBJ1-2|TRBD1
TGTGCCAGCAGCGCCGACAGGGATTATGGCTACACCTTC
CASSADRDYGYTF
>TRBV5-1|few|TRBJ2-3|NA
TGCGCCAGCAGCTTGGGGTCGGGCCTTCTTTCTACGCAGTATTTT
CASSLGSGLLSTQYF
>TRBV11-2|NA|TRBJ2-7|NA
TGTGCCAGCAGCCCAAAGTGGGGCTCCGACGAGCAGTACTTC
CASSPKWGSDEQYF
>TRBV27|NA|TRBJ1-2|NA
TGTGCCAGCAGTTATGGACGGAACTATGGCTACACCTTC
CASSYGRNYGYTF